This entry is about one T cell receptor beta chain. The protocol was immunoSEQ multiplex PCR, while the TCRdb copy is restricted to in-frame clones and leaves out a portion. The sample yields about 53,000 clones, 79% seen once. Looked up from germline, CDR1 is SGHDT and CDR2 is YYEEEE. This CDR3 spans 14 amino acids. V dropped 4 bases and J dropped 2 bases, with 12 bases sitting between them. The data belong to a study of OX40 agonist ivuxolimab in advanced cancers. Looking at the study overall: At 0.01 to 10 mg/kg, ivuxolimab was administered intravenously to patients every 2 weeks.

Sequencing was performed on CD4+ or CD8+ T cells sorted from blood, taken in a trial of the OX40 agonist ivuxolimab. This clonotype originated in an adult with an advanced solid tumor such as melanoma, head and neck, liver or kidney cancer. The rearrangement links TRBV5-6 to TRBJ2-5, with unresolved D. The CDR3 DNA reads TGTGCCAGCAGCCCCTACCATATTCAAGAGACCCAGTACTTC. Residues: CASSPYHIQETQYF.